These 27 T cell receptor beta chains were sequenced from one sample in a study of blood T cell repertoires in COVID-19. The data were produced by immunoSEQ multiplex PCR, yet TCRdb's version contains in-frame clones alone and is incomplete. The data contain around 200,000 clones, about 80% of them singletons. The sample was peripheral blood. The origin of the receptors is a man aged 45-60 years with active or convalescent COVID-19.

The chain links TRBV7-3 to TRBJ2-3; 8 positions match TRBD1. V shed 5 bases and J 2 bases; nucleotides not matched to a gene: 6. The CDR3 is made up of 15 amino acids. From germline, CDR1 is SGHTA and CDR2 FQGTGA. CDR3 DNA sequence: TGTGCCAGCAGCGCCCGACAGGGGAACACAGATACGCAGTATTTT. Translation gives CASSARQGNTDTQYF.

This clone was seen a handful of times. The rearrangement uses TRBV5-1 and TRBJ1-6, with 8 bases that match TRBD1. The CDR3 is 13 residues long. CDR1 is SGHRS, CDR2 YFSETQ, per germline. Unmatched junction bases numbered 8, after V lost 4 bases and J lost 14 bases. The CDR3 DNA reads TGCGCCAGCAGCCCGGGACAGGCCCCGGCCCTCCACTTT. Translating gives CASSPGQAPALHF.

This clone was observed a single time. This chain connects TRBV12-3 or TRBV12-4 to TRBJ2-1, with D possibly matching TRBD2 (6 bases). CDR3 size: 12 residues. V was shortened by 3 bases and J by 6 bases, with 6 bases between the two germline ends. The DNA for the CDR3 is TGTGCCAGCAGTTTCGGGGGCAATGAGCAGTTCTTC. Translating it yields CASSFGGNEQFF.

This sequence joins TRBV3-1 (or the pseudogene TRBV3-2) and TRBJ1-1, with unresolved D. The CDR3 covers 14 residues. Trimming left V 3 bases short and J 11 bases short, with 19 bases between. Germline CDR1 LGHDT, CDR2 YNNKEL (reference sequence). CDR3 protein: CASSQSAGRPKAFF. The CDR3 region has the DNA TGTGCCAGCAGCCAGTCGGCGGGTCGCCCAAAGGCTTTCTTT.

This clone was detected only once. The chain links TRBV19 to TRBJ2-7; TRBD2 is a possible D gene (5 bases). The V gene's germline CDR1 is LNHDA and CDR2 SQIVND (reference sequence). V was pared by 0 bases and J by 4 bases, with 16 bases between. The CDR3 loop spans 16 amino acids. The CDR3, as DNA: TGTGCCAGTAGTATAGATAGGCTGGCGGGCGATTACGAGCAGTACTTC. Protein: CASSIDRLAGDYEQYF.

The chain links TRBV7-2 to TRBJ1-4; a possible D gene is TRBD1 (5 bases). The CDR3 runs 14 residues. The germline CDR1 and CDR2 sequences are SGHTA and FQGNSA. Trimming took off 4 bases at V and 4 bases at J, with 10 bases between the two ends. The CDR3 DNA reads TGTGCCAGCAGCTCGACGGGGGATAATGAAAAACTGTTTTTT. Translated, it gives CASSSTGDNEKLFF. The whole variable domain, remainder taken from reference TRBV7-2 and TRBJ1-4, is GAGVSQSPSNKVTEKGKDVELRCDPISGHTALYWYRQSLGQGLEFLIYFQGNSAPDKSGLPSDRFSAERTGGSVSTLTIQRTQQEDSAVYLCASSSTGDNEKLFFGSGTQLSVL.

The V gene is TRBV30, the J gene TRBJ2-3, with 9 positions matching TRBD2. V trimming: 2 bases; J trimming: 0 bases; junction bases outside the gene matches: 6. This CDR3 is built from 16 residues. In germline, CDR1 is GTSNPN, CDR2 SVGIG (reference sequence). CDR3 sequence reads: CAWSPGTSLSTDTQYF. DNA of the CDR3: TGTGCCTGGAGTCCCGGGACTAGCTTAAGCACAGATACGCAGTATTTT. The whole variable domain, filled in from reference TRBV30 and TRBJ2-3, reads SQTIHQWPATLVQPVGSPLSLECTVEGTSNPNLYWYRQAAGRGLQLLFYSVGIGQISSEVPQNLSASRPQDRQFILSSKKLLLSDSGFYLCAWSPGTSLSTDTQYFGPGTRLTVL.

The gene calls are TRBV12-3 or TRBV12-4 and TRBJ2-7; 10 bases agree with TRBD1. The CDR3 extends over 13 amino acids. The V gene end was trimmed by 7 bases and the J gene end by 6 bases; junction bases not matched to a gene: 6. The CDR3 reads CASTATGGGEQYF. CDR3 nucleotides: TGTGCCAGCACTGCGACAGGGGGCGGCGAGCAGTACTTC.

The V gene is TRBV4-3, the J gene TRBJ1-3; D unclear. Germline CDR1 reads LGHNA; CDR2 reads YSLEER. With 0 bases removed from V and 2 bases from J, the gap between germline ends came to 11 bases. This CDR3 comprises 16 residues. This CDR3 is CASSQDAGVTGNTIYF. CDR3 bases: TGCGCCAGCAGCCAAGATGCAGGCGTAACTGGAAACACCATATATTTT.

J is TRBJ2-5 and V is TRBV6-5; a weak D match, TRBD2 (6 bases). The CDR3 runs 15 residues. With 6 bases removed from V and 11 bases from J, the gap between germline ends came to 25 bases. Germline-derived CDR1 and CDR2 are MNHEY and SVGAGI. The CDR3, as DNA: TGTGCCAGCAGCCCAAGCCGGGGGTTGGCCGTCCGTCAGTACTTC. It codes for CASSPSRGLAVRQYF.

The count of this clone is one. The chain carries TRBV14 and TRBJ2-7; D not resolved. Germline CDR1 reads SGHDN; CDR2 reads FVKESK. This CDR3 is 13 amino acids long. Trimming removed 4 bases from V and 0 bases from J, with 7 bases in between. CDR3 residues: CASSPISSYEQYF. DNA of the CDR3: TGTGCCAGCAGCCCCATTAGCTCCTACGAGCAGTACTTC.

The V and J genes are TRBV10-3 and TRBJ2-5, with 9 bases lining up with TRBD2. This CDR3 contains 16 residues. J was trimmed by 3 bases and V by 0 bases; bases with no gene match: 5. The V gene's germline CDR1 is ENHRY and CDR2 SYGVKD. The CDR3, as DNA: TGTGCCATCAGTGAGTCCCGCGGGGGGGGCAAAGAGACCCAGTACTTC. Residues: CAISESRGGGKETQYF.

The chain recombines TRBV11-2 with TRBJ2-5, with 8 bases that match TRBD2. CDR1 SGHAT and CDR2 FQNNGV come from the germline V gene. J lost 5 bases, V lost 2 bases, and 4 bases had no gene match. The CDR3 is 14 residues long. The CDR3 DNA sequence: TGTGCCAGCAGCTTAATCAGACTAGCGGAGACCCAGTACTTC. Protein: CASSLIRLAETQYF.

A note on this clone: The sample contains more than one DNA sequence encoding this CDR3. This chain uses TRBV5-1 with TRBJ2-6, with D unclear. The germline gives CDR1 SGHRS, CDR2 YFSETQ. Trimming took off 0 bases at V and 0 bases at J, with 4 bases between the two ends. CDR3 length: 15 amino acids. CDR3 in DNA: TGCGCCAGCAGCTTGGCAGGCTCTGGGGCCAACGTCCTGACTTTC. The encoded protein is CASSLAGSGANVLTF.

The V gene is TRBV2, the J gene TRBJ2-4; D may be TRBD1 (6 bases). The germline V gene has CDR1 SNHLY and CDR2 FYNNEI. Trimming shortened V by 6 bases and J by 1 base, and 10 bases separated the two germline ends. The CDR3 covers 14 residues. CDR3: CASSVGQAKNIQYF. In nucleotides, the CDR3 is TGTGCCAGCAGCGTCGGACAGGCCAAAAACATTCAGTACTTC.

This clone was observed a handful of times. This chain connects TRBV19 to TRBJ2-4; TRBD1 matches 10 bases. The CDR3 runs 13 residues. V gave up 5 bases and J gave up 7 bases; unmatched junction bases: 2. From germline, CDR1 is LNHDA and CDR2 SQIVND (reference sequence). The CDR3 DNA reads TGTGCCAGTAGTCGGGGACAGGGGAACATTCAGTACTTC. It translates to CASSRGQGNIQYF.

The J gene is TRBJ2-3, the V gene TRBV7-2; D gene unclear. CDR3 size: 15 residues. Germline V gene sequence: CDR1 SGHTA, CDR2 FQGNSA. Trimming shortened V by 5 bases and J by 0 bases, and 12 bases separated the two germline ends. The CDR3 reads CASSHTKTSTDTQYF. For the CDR3, the DNA is TGTGCCAGCAGCCACACAAAGACTAGCACAGATACGCAGTATTTT.

The chain recombines TRBV27 with TRBJ1-4; no definite D call. From germline, CDR1 is MNHEY and CDR2 SMNVEV (reference sequence). V was trimmed by 3 bases and J by 8 bases, leaving 19 bases between them. CDR3 length: 16 amino acids. The CDR3 here is CASSLKTTSPREKLFF. CDR3 bases: TGTGCCAGCAGTTTGAAAACAACCAGCCCTAGGGAAAAACTGTTTTTT.

The J gene is TRBJ2-4, the V gene TRBV5-5, with TRBD2 identical over 9 bases. Germline V gene lookup returns CDR1 SGHKS and CDR2 YYEKEE (reference sequence). J was trimmed by 6 bases and V by 3 bases; bases with no gene match: 4. This CDR3 region has 14 residues. The CDR3 sequence: CASSSWTSANIQYF. The CDR3 DNA reads as TGTGCCAGCAGCTCATGGACTAGCGCAAACATTCAGTACTTC.

This clone came up a few times. This sequence joins TRBV7-8 and TRBJ1-1; D is ambiguous. Trimming stripped 3 bases from V and 1 base from J, with 9 bases between. Germline V lookup: CDR1 SGHVS, CDR2 FQNEAQ. This CDR3 region has 14 residues. The DNA of the CDR3 is TGTGCCAGCAGCTTTTTCGGTTCGAACACTGAAGCTTTCTTT. Its translation: CASSFFGSNTEAFF.

This sequence joins TRBV2 and TRBJ2-2; D perhaps matches TRBD1 (6 bases). The CDR3 has 13 amino acids. Between the trimmed V and J ends, which lost 4 bases and 8 bases, there was a span of 11 bases. Per germline, CDR1 SNHLY and CDR2 FYNNEI. CDR3 residues: CASSVSGVGELFF. The DNA of the CDR3 is TGTGCCAGCAGTGTGTCAGGGGTAGGGGAGCTGTTTTTT.

The V call is TRBV6-5, the J call TRBJ1-2, with 9 positions matching TRBD1. The germline V gene encodes CDR1 MNHEY and CDR2 SVGAGI. V shed 6 bases and J 6 bases; nucleotides not matched to a gene: 8. The CDR3 is 14 amino acids. The CDR3 DNA reads TGTGCCAGCAGGCGAATACAGGGGGCGAATGGCTACACCTTC. The encoded protein is CASRRIQGANGYTF.

The chain is built from TRBV30 and TRBJ1-5; D remains unclear. There are 14 residues in the CDR3. The V gene lost 1 base and the J gene lost 6 bases, with 13 bases spanning the gap. From germline, CDR1 is GTSNPN and CDR2 SVGIG (reference sequence). CDR3 nucleotides: TGTGCCTGGAGTGAGGCCTCACCGGGTCAGCCCCAGCATTTT. Protein product: CAWSEASPGQPQHF.

This sequence joins TRBV19 and TRBJ1-5; tentatively, D is TRBD1 (6 bases). The V gene's germline CDR1 is LNHDA and CDR2 SQIVND (reference sequence). V lost 2 bases to trimming and J lost 1 base, with 9 bases between them. This CDR3 is built from 15 residues. The CDR3 coding sequence is TGTGCCAGTAGTATATTGCAGGGGAGCAATCAGCCCCAGCATTTT. Its protein is CASSILQGSNQPQHF.

The chain links TRBV10-1 to TRBJ1-2, with 8 bases identical to TRBD1. The V and J ends lost 3 bases and 0 bases, in that order; junction bases with no gene match: 9. Germline lookup yields CDR1 WNHNN and CDR2 SYGVQD (reference sequence). The CDR3 is 17 residues long. For the CDR3, the DNA is TGCGCCAGCAGTGAACCGGGACAGGAGGATACTAACTATGGCTACACCTTC. Protein: CASSEPGQEDTNYGYTF.

V gene TRBV5-6 combines with J gene TRBJ1-1; 12 bases match TRBD1. Germline CDR1 is SGHDT and CDR2 is YYEEEE. The CDR3 length is 16 residues. Trimming took 4 bases from V and 4 from J; bases not matched to a gene: 8. The DNA of the CDR3 is TGTGCCAGCAGCCTGGGACAGGGGGCGCGTGGCACTGAAGCTTTCTTT. Its translation: CASSLGQGARGTEAFF.

The rearrangement uses TRBV2 and TRBJ1-4; 10 bases are a match to TRBD1. Germline-derived CDR1 and CDR2 are SNHLY and FYNNEI. J lost 7 bases, V lost 6 bases, and 8 bases had no gene match. The CDR3 consists of 15 residues. CDR3 loop: CASRADRGRGEKLFF. Written as DNA, the CDR3 is TGTGCCAGCAGGGCCGACAGGGGGCGAGGTGAAAAACTGTTTTTT.